The 17 T cell receptor beta chains in this list originate from one sample, sequenced in a study of blood T cell repertoires in COVID-19. The repertoire was sequenced with immunoSEQ multiplex PCR; TCRdb's copy has only in-frame clones and lacks some. The table records 360,000 or so clones, roughly 87% of them present only once. Sequencing input: PBMCs or T cells enriched from blood (not recorded which). The receptor set was obtained from a woman younger than 45 who had recovered from COVID-19.

This clone was detected a few times. This chain uses TRBV10-3 with TRBJ1-1; D is uncertain. This CDR3 contains 15 residues. Germline CDR1 is ENHRY and CDR2 is SYGVKD. Trimming stripped 0 bases from V and 1 base from J, with 9 bases between. CDR3 DNA: TGTGCCATCAGTGAGTCCGGGATAGAGAACACTGAAGCTTTCTTT. It encodes CAISESGIENTEAFF.

The J gene is TRBJ2-5, the V gene TRBV5-4; D unresolved. V lost 0 bases, J lost 0 bases, and 9 bases lay in between. Germline V gene data show CDR1 as SGHNT and CDR2 as YYREEE (reference sequence). This CDR3 is 15 amino acids long. For the CDR3, the DNA is TGTGCCAGCAGCTTGGGAGGAGCGAACCAAGAGACCCAGTACTTC. The encoded protein is CASSLGGANQETQYF. Using reference TRBV5-4 and TRBJ2-5 for the parts outside the CDR3, the full variable domain is ETGVTQSPTHLIKTRGQQVTLRCSSQSGHNTVSWYQQALGQGPQFIFQYYREEENGRGNFPPRFSGLQFPNYSSELNVNALELDDSALYLCASSLGGANQETQYFGPGTRLLVL.

This clone was counted once. This chain connects TRBV6-5 to TRBJ2-7; 13 bases line up with TRBD2. Germline-derived CDR1 and CDR2 are MNHEY and SVGAGI. The J segment lost 4 bases and the V segment lost 3 bases, leaving 6 bases of the junction unmatched. The CDR3 sequence is 16 residues long. CDR3 protein: CASSYLTTSGGYEQYF. DNA for the CDR3: TGTGCCAGCAGTTATCTCACGACTAGCGGGGGGTACGAGCAGTACTTC.

This chain joins TRBV29-1 and TRBJ2-5; D might be TRBD2 (5 bases). The germline V gene encodes CDR1 SQVTM and CDR2 ANQGSEA. The length of the CDR3 is 12 residues. Trimming pared 2 bases from V and 4 bases from J, leaving 8 bases between. The CDR3 loop reads CSVEFAGETQYF. The CDR3 nucleotides read TGCAGCGTTGAATTTGCGGGAGAGACCCAGTACTTC. The whole variable domain, filled in from reference TRBV29-1 and TRBJ2-5, reads SAVISQKPSRDICQRGTSLTIQCQVDSQVTMMFWYRQQPGQSLTLIATANQGSEATYESGFVIDKFPISRPNLTFSTLTVSNMSPEDSSIYLCSVEFAGETQYFGPGTRLLVL.

V gene TRBV7-3 combines with J gene TRBJ2-3; D call uncertain. Germline loops: CDR1 SGHTA, CDR2 FQGTGA. With 1 base removed from V and 3 bases from J, the gap between germline ends came to 8 bases. CDR3 length: 14 residues. The CDR3 nucleotides read TGTGCCAGCAGCTTAATGGTGGCTACAGATACGCAGTATTTT. Amino acids: CASSLMVATDTQYF.

The chain has TRBV29-1 and TRBJ2-7; the D gene is possibly TRBD1 (6 bases). CDR3 size: 13 residues. Germline V lookup: CDR1 SQVTM, CDR2 ANQGSEA. V lost 8 bases and J 7 bases, leaving 21 bases between the germline ends. CDR3 loop: CSSTGNGQGEQYF. The CDR3 DNA follows: TGCAGCTCCACAGGGAACGGGCAGGGGGAGCAGTACTTC.

V and J are TRBV14 and TRBJ2-5, with TRBD2 as a possible D gene (5 bases). The ends were cut back, 0 bases at V and 3 bases at J, with 11 bases in the middle. The CDR3 covers 15 residues. The germline V gene encodes CDR1 SGHDN and CDR2 FVKESK. The CDR3 nucleotides are TGTGCCAGCAGCCAAGATTTTTGGGAGAAAGAGACCCAGTACTTC. It codes for CASSQDFWEKETQYF.

This chain connects TRBV7-8 to TRBJ1-2; D remains unclear. Between the trimmed V and J ends, which lost 4 bases and 6 bases, there was a span of 15 bases. The CDR3 loop spans 14 amino acids. Germline loops: CDR1 SGHVS, CDR2 FQNEAQ. The DNA of the CDR3 is TGTGCCAGCAGCTCCGATTACCCCCGGGATGGCTACACCTTC. Translated, it gives CASSSDYPRDGYTF.

This clone was recorded a few times. The rearrangement links TRBV28 to TRBJ2-1; D gene unclear. In germline, CDR1 is MDHEN, CDR2 SYDVKM. Trimming shortened V by 5 bases and J by 8 bases, and 10 bases separated the two germline ends. The CDR3 has 12 residues. In DNA form, the CDR3 reads TGTGCCAGCAGTCCTCTAGGCGATGAGCAGTTCTTC. Amino acids: CASSPLGDEQFF. Full variable domain (remainder filled in from reference TRBV28 and TRBJ2-1): DVKVTQSSRYLVKRTGEKVFLECVQDMDHENMFWYRQDPGLGLRLIYFSYDVKMKEKGDIPEGYSVSREKKERFSLILESASTNQTSMYLCASSPLGDEQFFGPGTRLTVL.

The rearrangement joins TRBV27 to TRBJ2-7, with TRBD2 matching over 12 bases. Germline V gene lookup returns CDR1 MNHEY and CDR2 SMNVEV (reference sequence). With V trimmed by 5 bases and J by 2 bases, 7 bases remained unmatched. This CDR3 is built from 16 residues. The DNA for the CDR3 is TGTGCCAGCAGTCCGACTAGCGGGAGCGGACCCTACGAGCAGTACTTC. Protein: CASSPTSGSGPYEQYF.

The V gene is TRBV23-1, the J gene TRBJ1-5; D may be TRBD1 (5 bases). TRBV23-1 is classed as an ORF, of uncertain function. Trimming cost V 4 bases and J 2 bases, with 15 bases left between them. This CDR3 has 16 residues. CDR3 in amino acids: CASSPQGREGNQPQHF. In nucleotides, the CDR3 is TGCGCCAGCAGTCCCCAGGGCAGGGAGGGCAATCAGCCCCAGCATTTT.

This clone was observed a single time. The rearrangement joins TRBV5-5 to TRBJ1-2; D remains ambiguous. The CDR3 covers 14 residues. The V gene lost 0 bases and the J gene lost 1 base, with 7 bases spanning the gap. Germline CDR1 is SGHKS and CDR2 is YYEKEE (reference sequence). The CDR3 loop is CASSLADINYGYTF. The CDR3 coding sequence is TGTGCCAGCAGCTTGGCCGACATTAACTATGGCTACACCTTC.

This clone was observed a few times. The rearrangement joins TRBV5-1 to TRBJ1-4, with a possible D match to TRBD1 (6 bases). Germline CDR1 and CDR2: SGHRS and YFSETQ. The V gene lost 2 bases and the J gene lost 4 bases, with 9 bases spanning the gap. The CDR3 spans 14 residues. Here the CDR3 reads CASSFGQINEKLFF. DNA of the CDR3: TGCGCCAGCAGCTTCGGACAGATTAATGAAAAACTGTTTTTT.

The rearrangement uses TRBV27 and TRBJ1-1, with a tentative D call TRBD1 (5 bases). The germline CDR1 and CDR2 sequences are MNHEY and SMNVEV (reference sequence). The V end was cut by 8 bases, the J end by 0 bases, with 19 bases between. The CDR3 consists of 16 residues. The CDR3 loop reads CASGRQGPHMNTEAFF. The CDR3 DNA sequence: TGTGCCAGCGGAAGGCAGGGCCCACACATGAACACTGAAGCTTTCTTT.

This clone occurred once. This chain uses TRBV11-2 with TRBJ1-6; D call uncertain. Germline V gives CDR1 SGHAT, CDR2 FQNNGV. The CDR3 totals 16 residues. Trimming cost V 2 bases and J 7 bases, with 15 bases left between them. The CDR3: CASSLNSLIGNSPLHF. CDR3 sequence (DNA): TGTGCCAGCAGCTTAAATTCTTTAATCGGGAATTCACCCCTCCACTTT. Filled out from reference TRBV11-2 and TRBJ1-6, the complete variable domain reads EAGVAQSPRYKIIEKRQSVAFWCNPISGHATLYWYQQILGQGPKLLIQFQNNGVVDDSQLPKDRFSAERLKGVDSTLKIQPAKLEDSAVYLCASSLNSLIGNSPLHFGNGTRLTVT.

This clone was observed once. The rearrangement links TRBV19 to TRBJ2-7; D not resolved. CDR3 length equals 13 residues. Trimming removed 3 bases at V and 6 bases at J, with 12 bases between. The germline V gene encodes CDR1 LNHDA and CDR2 SQIVND (reference sequence). CDR3 nucleotide sequence: TGTGCCAGTAGTATCGGGTCGGCAGTCGAGCAGTACTTC. It is translated as CASSIGSAVEQYF.

V usage is TRBV7-6 and J usage is TRBJ2-1, with 9 bases that match TRBD2. The germline CDR1 and CDR2 sequences are SGHVS and FNYEAQ. With 5 bases clipped from V and 3 bases from J, the junction kept 11 bases outside the gene matches. The CDR3 totals 17 residues. CDR3 sequence reads: CASSPQITSGLYNEQFF. In DNA form, the CDR3 reads TGTGCCAGCAGCCCCCAAATCACTAGCGGGCTCTACAATGAGCAGTTCTTC.